This is a list of T cell receptor beta chains from one sample in a study of post-analysis software for immune sequencing data. One entry per CDR3 protein results from TCRdb running MiXCR on the PCR reads. Counted here are about 820,000 distinct CDR3 sequences, around 50% occurring once; the ten biggest clones make up under 6%. The sample comprised blood. These TCRs come from a girl aged 10-17 years with multiple sclerosis. The CDR3 runs from the conserved cysteine through the conserved F or W. D genes are given only for firm matches. Clone size is stated in some rows and not others, as once, few, many or a class when expanded.

j_gene: TRBJ2-6; d_gene: NA; len: 16; v_gene: TRBV15; abundance: NA; CDR3nt: TGTGCCACCAGCAGAATTTGGGGCTCTGGGGCCAACGTCCTGACTTTC; CDR3aa: CATSRIWGSGANVLTF
j_gene: TRBJ2-3; d_gene: TRBD2; len: 17; v_gene: TRBV7-9; abundance: NA; CDR3nt: TGTGCCAGCAGCCTTGGACTAGCGGGAGTGAACACAGATACGCAGTATTTT; CDR3aa: CASSLGLAGVNTDTQYF
j_gene: TRBJ2-3; d_gene: TRBD1; len: 13; v_gene: TRBV25-1; abundance: NA; CDR3nt: TGTGCCAGCGGGACAGGGGACACAGATACGCAGTATTTT; CDR3aa: CASGTGDTDTQYF
j_gene: TRBJ1-2; d_gene: TRBD1; len: 15; v_gene: TRBV30; abundance: NA; CDR3nt: TGTGCCTGGAGTTCTCGACAGGGATGGGACTATGGCTACACCTTC; CDR3aa: CAWSSRQGWDYGYTF
j_gene: TRBJ2-1; d_gene: NA; len: 13; v_gene: TRBV20-1; abundance: NA; CDR3nt: TGCAGTGCTAGATCACACTTTTCGGTAGAGCAGTTCTTC; CDR3aa: CSARSHFSVEQFF
j_gene: TRBJ1-5; d_gene: NA; len: 14; v_gene: TRBV20-1; abundance: NA; CDR3nt: TGCAGTGCCCGCCCGACAGGTCAAAATCAGCCCCAGCATTTT; CDR3aa: CSARPTGQNQPQHF
j_gene: TRBJ2-3; d_gene: TRBD2; len: 17; v_gene: TRBV5-1; abundance: NA; CDR3nt: TGCGCCAGCAGCTTGGGGGGACTAGCGGGACCCACAGATACGCAGTATTTT; CDR3aa: CASSLGGLAGPTDTQYF
j_gene: TRBJ1-1; d_gene: NA; len: 17; v_gene: TRBV5-1; abundance: NA; CDR3nt: TGCGCCAGCAGCTTGGAGGCACCGGGCTATCTGAACACTGAAGCTTTCTTT; CDR3aa: CASSLEAPGYLNTEAFF
j_gene: TRBJ1-1; d_gene: TRBD1; len: 14; v_gene: TRBV12-3/TRBV12-4; abundance: NA; CDR3nt: TGTGCCAGCAGTCGGGCAGGGGGCCACACTGAAGCTTTCTTT; CDR3aa: CASSRAGGHTEAFF
j_gene: TRBJ2-6; d_gene: NA; len: 19; v_gene: TRBV7-2; abundance: few; CDR3nt: TGTGCCAGCAGCGCGAGGAGGTTGTCGCAGAGCTCTGGGGCCAACGTCCTGACTTTC; CDR3aa: CASSARRLSQSSGANVLTF
j_gene: TRBJ2-6; d_gene: NA; len: 14; v_gene: TRBV29-1; abundance: NA; CDR3nt: TGCAGCGTCGAAGAAACCTCTGGGGCCAACGTCCTGACTTTC; CDR3aa: CSVEETSGANVLTF
j_gene: TRBJ2-5; d_gene: NA; len: 16; v_gene: TRBV20-1; abundance: few; CDR3nt: TGCAGTGCTAGAGATCCTTCGCGGTGGAGGGGAGAGACCCAGTACTTC; CDR3aa: CSARDPSRWRGETQYF
j_gene: TRBJ2-1; d_gene: TRBD2; len: 20; v_gene: TRBV4-1; abundance: NA; CDR3nt: TGCGCCAGCAGCCAAGTGACGAGACTAGCGGGAGGCCCCTCCTACAATGAGCAGTTCTTC; CDR3aa: CASSQVTRLAGGPSYNEQFF
j_gene: TRBJ2-1; d_gene: NA; len: 10; v_gene: TRBV29-1; abundance: NA; CDR3nt: TGCAGCGTTGATCATCATGAGCAGTTCTTC; CDR3aa: CSVDHHEQFF
j_gene: TRBJ1-2; d_gene: NA; len: 12; v_gene: TRBV29-1; abundance: NA; CDR3nt: TGCAGCGTTGATGTGGTGGGGGGCGGCTACACCTTC; CDR3aa: CSVDVVGGGYTF
j_gene: TRBJ1-2; d_gene: NA; len: 15; v_gene: TRBV6-6; abundance: NA; CDR3nt: TGTGCCAGCAGTGACCGGGACGGAAAGCTGTATGGCTACACCTTC; CDR3aa: CASSDRDGKLYGYTF
j_gene: TRBJ1-6; d_gene: TRBD1; len: 16; v_gene: TRBV7-3; abundance: NA; CDR3nt: TGTGCCAGCAGCTTAACGGGGACAGCCAGAGGTTCACCCCTCCACTTT; CDR3aa: CASSLTGTARGSPLHF
j_gene: TRBJ1-2; d_gene: TRBD1; len: 17; v_gene: TRBV5-1; abundance: once; CDR3nt: TGCGCCAGCAGCTACGACCCTGCGGGACAGCTGTCTGTGGGCTACACCTTC; CDR3aa: CASSYDPAGQLSVGYTF
j_gene: TRBJ2-1; d_gene: NA; len: 17; v_gene: TRBV7-9; abundance: NA; CDR3nt: TGTGCCAGCAGCTTAGGGTCAACAGGGTCGGCTTACAATGAGCAGTTCTTC; CDR3aa: CASSLGSTGSAYNEQFF
j_gene: TRBJ2-1; d_gene: NA; len: 13; v_gene: TRBV5-1; abundance: NA; CDR3nt: TGCGCCGGCAGCTTCCAGGAGAACAATGAGCAGTTCTTC; CDR3aa: CAGSFQENNEQFF
j_gene: TRBJ1-2; d_gene: NA; len: 16; v_gene: TRBV7-9; abundance: few; CDR3nt: TGTGCCAGCAGCTTAGCGCCTGAGACACAACCTTATGGCTACACCTTC; CDR3aa: CASSLAPETQPYGYTF
j_gene: TRBJ2-1; d_gene: NA; len: 13; v_gene: TRBV9; abundance: few; CDR3nt: TGTGCCAGCAGCGTCGGCCCTAGTCAAGAGCAGTTCTTC; CDR3aa: CASSVGPSQEQFF
j_gene: TRBJ1-1; d_gene: NA; len: 13; v_gene: TRBV20-1; abundance: NA; CDR3nt: TGCAGTGCTAGAGAGGGGGCCCCTAGGGCCCCTTTCTTT; CDR3aa: CSAREGAPRAPFF
j_gene: TRBJ1-2; d_gene: NA; len: 16; v_gene: TRBV7-9; abundance: NA; CDR3nt: TGTGCCAGCAGCCCCGTCCGGGACCCCCAGGCATATGGCTACACCTTC; CDR3aa: CASSPVRDPQAYGYTF
j_gene: TRBJ2-1; d_gene: TRBD2; len: 15; v_gene: TRBV20-1; abundance: NA; CDR3nt: TGCAGTGCTAGGACCAACAGCGGGAATTTAGTTGAGCAGTTCTTC; CDR3aa: CSARTNSGNLVEQFF
j_gene: TRBJ2-1; d_gene: NA; len: 16; v_gene: TRBV20-1; abundance: NA; CDR3nt: TGCAGTGCTAGAGACCCCGGGACCCGCTCCTACAATGGGCAGTTCTTC; CDR3aa: CSARDPGTRSYNGQFF
j_gene: TRBJ2-6; d_gene: NA; len: 14; v_gene: TRBV9; abundance: NA; CDR3nt: TGTGCCAGCAGCGTAGCGGACGGGGCCAACGTCCTGACTTTC; CDR3aa: CASSVADGANVLTF
j_gene: TRBJ1-2; d_gene: NA; len: 12; v_gene: TRBV20-1; abundance: NA; CDR3nt: TGCAGTGCTAGGCATGGGGACTATGGCTACACCTTC; CDR3aa: CSARHGDYGYTF
j_gene: TRBJ1-2; d_gene: TRBD1; len: 14; v_gene: TRBV5-1; abundance: NA; CDR3nt: TGCGCCAGCAGCTATACAGGGGCGGACTATAGCTACACCTTC; CDR3aa: CASSYTGADYSYTF
j_gene: TRBJ2-1; d_gene: NA; len: 17; v_gene: TRBV12-3/TRBV12-4; abundance: NA; CDR3nt: TGTGCCAGCAGGACTGGGACCGGGGCTAGAGAGACGAATGAGCAGTTCTTC; CDR3aa: CASRTGTGARETNEQFF
j_gene: TRBJ2-1; d_gene: TRBD2; len: 16; v_gene: TRBV2; abundance: NA; CDR3nt: TGTGCCAGCAGGCCGGGACTAGCGAACTCCTACAATGAGCAGTTCTTC; CDR3aa: CASRPGLANSYNEQFF
j_gene: TRBJ2-5; d_gene: TRBD2; len: 13; v_gene: TRBV7-6; abundance: NA; CDR3nt: TGTGCCAGCAGCCTGGGACTAGCGGACCCGGAGTACTTC; CDR3aa: CASSLGLADPEYF
j_gene: TRBJ2-1; d_gene: NA; len: 12; v_gene: TRBV6-6; abundance: NA; CDR3nt: TGTGCCAGCAGTTACTCGAACAATGAGCAGTTCTTC; CDR3aa: CASSYSNNEQFF
j_gene: TRBJ2-7; d_gene: TRBD1; len: 12; v_gene: TRBV20-1; abundance: NA; CDR3nt: TGCAGTGCGAGGGACAGTTACTACGAGCAGTACTTC; CDR3aa: CSARDSYYEQYF
j_gene: TRBJ2-5; d_gene: NA; len: 13; v_gene: TRBV12-3/TRBV12-4; abundance: few; CDR3nt: TGTGCCAGCAGCCCGGACGCGCGGGAGACCCAGTACTTC; CDR3aa: CASSPDARETQYF
j_gene: TRBJ1-2; d_gene: NA; len: 15; v_gene: TRBV6-2/TRBV6-3; abundance: NA; CDR3nt: TGTGCCAGCAGTTATCTGGATCGATCCCAGTATGGCTACACCTTC; CDR3aa: CASSYLDRSQYGYTF
j_gene: TRBJ2-3; d_gene: TRBD2; len: 18; v_gene: TRBV7-3; abundance: NA; CDR3nt: TGTGTCAGCAGCTTAACGGCCGCTAGCGGGGGGGCCGCAGATACGCAGTATTTT; CDR3aa: CVSSLTAASGGAADTQYF
j_gene: TRBJ2-5; d_gene: NA; len: 13; v_gene: TRBV29-1; abundance: NA; CDR3nt: TGCAGCGTTGTCCCAAGGATACAAGAGACCCAGTACTTC; CDR3aa: CSVVPRIQETQYF
j_gene: TRBJ2-7; d_gene: NA; len: 13; v_gene: TRBV2; abundance: few; CDR3nt: TGTGCCAGCAGTGTCAGCGCAGGGTACGAGCAGTACTTC; CDR3aa: CASSVSAGYEQYF
j_gene: TRBJ2-1; d_gene: NA; len: 13; v_gene: TRBV5-1; abundance: few; CDR3nt: TGCGCCAGCAGCTTTAGGCGAGGGGATGAGCAGTTCTTC; CDR3aa: CASSFRRGDEQFF
j_gene: TRBJ2-6; d_gene: TRBD2; len: 18; v_gene: TRBV4-2; abundance: few; CDR3nt: TGTGCCAGCAGCCAAGACCCAGCGGGGGGGTCTGGGGCCAACGTCCTGACTTTC; CDR3aa: CASSQDPAGGSGANVLTF
j_gene: TRBJ1-5; d_gene: TRBD1; len: 19; v_gene: TRBV7-2; abundance: NA; CDR3nt: TGTGCCAGCAGCTTAGAGGGGGCCAACCGACTATATAGCAATCAGCCCCAGCATTTT; CDR3aa: CASSLEGANRLYSNQPQHF
j_gene: TRBJ1-1; d_gene: NA; len: 19; v_gene: TRBV5-1; abundance: NA; CDR3nt: TGCGCCAGCAGCTCTCCTGGGGGGCGCCTAGTGGGGTTGAACACTGAAGCTTTCTTT; CDR3aa: CASSSPGGRLVGLNTEAFF
j_gene: TRBJ1-2; d_gene: NA; len: 13; v_gene: TRBV20-1; abundance: NA; CDR3nt: TGCAGTGCTAGCGGAGGGGGAGGATATGGCTACACCTTC; CDR3aa: CSASGGGGYGYTF
j_gene: TRBJ2-7; d_gene: TRBD1; len: 15; v_gene: TRBV7-9; abundance: NA; CDR3nt: TGTGCCAGCACGCAACAGGGGGGTGTAGCCTACGAGCAGTACTTC; CDR3aa: CASTQQGGVAYEQYF
j_gene: TRBJ2-7; d_gene: NA; len: 13; v_gene: TRBV9; abundance: NA; CDR3nt: TGTGCCAGCAGCCTCGCCCCGAGGTCTGAGCAGTACTTC; CDR3aa: CASSLAPRSEQYF
j_gene: TRBJ2-3; d_gene: TRBD2; len: 16; v_gene: TRBV4-2; abundance: NA; CDR3nt: TGTGCCAGCAGCCCTTTAGCGGGGACCAAAACTGATACGCAGTATTTT; CDR3aa: CASSPLAGTKTDTQYF
j_gene: TRBJ2-3; d_gene: TRBD2; len: 17; v_gene: TRBV10-3; abundance: NA; CDR3nt: TGTGCCATCAGTGATCGGGCTGGCGGGAGGAACACAGATACGCAGTATTTT; CDR3aa: CAISDRAGGRNTDTQYF
j_gene: TRBJ2-3; d_gene: NA; len: 13; v_gene: TRBV20-1; abundance: few; CDR3nt: TGCAGTGCTCGGGAGTTGAGCACAGATACGCAGTATTTT; CDR3aa: CSARELSTDTQYF
j_gene: TRBJ2-1; d_gene: NA; len: 14; v_gene: TRBV18; abundance: many; CDR3nt: TGTGCCAGCTCACCGAACGGGCCCCCCAATGAGCAGTTCTTC; CDR3aa: CASSPNGPPNEQFF
j_gene: TRBJ1-2; d_gene: NA; len: 15; v_gene: TRBV5-5; abundance: NA; CDR3nt: TGTGCCAGCAGCTCGGTCGGCGACGGACTCTATGGCTACACCTTC; CDR3aa: CASSSVGDGLYGYTF
j_gene: TRBJ2-7; d_gene: TRBD1; len: 14; v_gene: TRBV6-6; abundance: NA; CDR3nt: TGTGCCAGCCAAACGCCGGGACAGGGGTACGAGCAGTACTTC; CDR3aa: CASQTPGQGYEQYF
j_gene: TRBJ2-1; d_gene: TRBD2; len: 16; v_gene: TRBV27; abundance: NA; CDR3nt: TGTGCCAGCAGTTTCTACCTAGCGGGGGCTTACAATGAGCAGTTCTTC; CDR3aa: CASSFYLAGAYNEQFF
j_gene: TRBJ1-1; d_gene: TRBD1; len: 13; v_gene: TRBV20-1; abundance: NA; CDR3nt: TGCAGTGCTGTCCAGGGGGCTAAGGGTGAAGCTTTCTTT; CDR3aa: CSAVQGAKGEAFF